Below, 17 T cell receptor beta chains from the same sample are listed, as sequenced in a study of control samples from healthy donors and cancer patients. Repertoires were generated with immunoSEQ multiplex PCR, while TCRdb's copy carries only in-frame clones and drops some. The sample contains approximately 150,000 clones, approximately 94% of which appear only once. Sequencing was performed on blood. Receptors were obtained from a middle-aged man in good health.

This clone was detected once. The chain is built from TRBV4-1 and TRBJ2-3, with D possibly matching TRBD2 (6 bases). The CDR3 spans 16 residues. V was cut by 0 bases and J by 1 base, with 11 bases left in between. Germline-derived CDR1 and CDR2 are MGHRA and YSYEKL. The CDR3 reads CASSQDTGGRTDTQYF. The CDR3 region has the DNA TGCGCCAGCAGCCAAGATACCGGGGGACGCACAGATACGCAGTATTTT.

The V gene is TRBV7-8, the J gene TRBJ1-2; 7 bases match TRBD1. This CDR3 region has 13 residues. V lost 6 bases to trimming and J lost 4 bases; unmatched junction nucleotides: 5. The germline CDR1 and CDR2 sequences are SGHVS and FQNEAQ. The CDR3 bases are TGTGCCAGCAGACTACAGGGGACCTATGGCTACACCTTC. It yields the protein CASRLQGTYGYTF.

The V and J genes are TRBV28 and TRBJ2-5; D might be TRBD2 (5 bases). Trimming shortened V by 5 bases and J by 1 base, and 11 bases separated the two germline ends. Germline V CDR1 and CDR2: MDHEN, SYDVKM. The length of the CDR3 is 14 residues. The CDR3 DNA sequence: TGTGCCAGCAGTAGAGGGCCGGGCCAAGAGACCCAGTACTTC. It translates to CASSRGPGQETQYF.

The chain links TRBV24-1 to TRBJ2-1; either TRBD1 or TRBD2 may supply D (6 bases each). The CDR3 runs to 15 residues. V was cut by 6 bases and J by 2 bases, with 13 bases left in between. Germline-derived CDR1 and CDR2 are KGHDR and SFDVKD. The CDR3 region has the DNA TGTGCCACCAGTCTTTCGAGGGGGGCCTACAATGAGCAGTTCTTC. As protein: CATSLSRGAYNEQFF.

V usage is TRBV19 and J usage is TRBJ2-1, with a tentative D call TRBD2 (6 bases). The V end was cut by 4 bases, the J end by 3 bases, with 19 bases between. The CDR3 consists of 17 residues. Per germline, CDR1 LNHDA and CDR2 SQIVND (reference sequence). CDR3 protein: CASSSRSGAGIYNEQFF. As DNA, the CDR3 is TGTGCCAGTAGTAGCCGGTCCGGGGCGGGGATCTACAATGAGCAGTTCTTC.

The chain carries TRBV27 and TRBJ2-1, with 11 positions matching TRBD2. Per the germline V gene, CDR1 is MNHEY and CDR2 is SMNVEV (reference sequence). The CDR3 is 17 residues long. With V trimmed by 4 bases and J by 4 bases, 9 bases remained unmatched. CDR3 residues: CASSSTRLAGIYNEQFF. The DNA of the CDR3 is TGTGCCAGCAGTTCGACTCGACTAGCGGGAATATACAATGAGCAGTTCTTC.

The chain couples TRBV7-6 to TRBJ2-1; TRBD2 is a possible D gene (6 bases). The V and J ends lost 5 bases and 7 bases respectively, with 24 bases between them. This CDR3 region has 17 residues. The germline V gene has CDR1 SGHVS and CDR2 FNYEAQ. CDR3 sequence (DNA): TGTGCCAGCAGCCTTGGGACTGCCGTATCCTTTTTGAATGAGCAGTTCTTC. Translation gives CASSLGTAVSFLNEQFF.

The chain joins TRBV5-1 to TRBJ1-4; 9 bases align to TRBD1. This CDR3 is 14 amino acids long. The germline gives CDR1 SGHRS, CDR2 YFSETQ. V was clipped by 3 bases and J by 6 bases; unmatched bases: 3. This CDR3 is CASSSGQGDEKLFF. The DNA for the CDR3 is TGCGCCAGCAGCTCGGGACAGGGTGATGAAAAACTGTTTTTT.

This chain connects TRBV10-3 to TRBJ1-2; D possibly corresponds to TRBD1 (5 bases). This CDR3 is built from 14 residues. Trimming took off 8 bases at V and 8 bases at J, with 21 bases between the two ends. Germline V lookup: CDR1 ENHRY, CDR2 SYGVKD. CDR3 in DNA: TGTGCCATCGGGGGTAACGAGGTCTGGCGCGGCTACACCTTC. The encoded protein is CAIGGNEVWRGYTF.

V and J are TRBV27 and TRBJ1-6; 11 positions agree with TRBD1. Germline V lookup: CDR1 MNHEY, CDR2 SMNVEV (reference sequence). V dropped 3 bases and J dropped 13; count of bases not matched to a gene: 2. This CDR3 has 13 residues. The CDR3 region is CASSFGQGAPLHF. The CDR3 bases are TGTGCCAGCAGTTTCGGACAGGGGGCCCCCCTCCACTTT.

The rearrangement joins TRBV5-1 to TRBJ1-3, with D possibly TRBD1 on 6 matching bases. V lost 1 base and J 0 bases, leaving 14 bases between the germline ends. Looked up from germline, CDR1 is SGHRS and CDR2 is YFSETQ. This CDR3 has 17 amino acids. The CDR3 loop is CASSLTSGEGSGNTIYF. The CDR3 DNA reads TGCGCCAGCAGCTTGACGTCAGGGGAAGGCTCTGGAAACACCATATATTTT.

CDR3 sequence reads: CASSSQGYEQYF. The CDR3 DNA follows: TGTGCCAGCAGCTCTCAGGGTTACGAGCAGTACTTC. The V gene is TRBV13, the J gene TRBJ2-7, with D tentatively TRBD1 (5 bases). V lost 4 bases and J lost 4, with 8 bases in between. The CDR3 contains 12 residues. Germline V CDR1 and CDR2: PRHDT, FYEKMQ (reference sequence).

The rearrangement links TRBV5-1 to TRBJ1-1; the D gene is possibly TRBD1 (5 bases). Germline CDR1 SGHRS, CDR2 YFSETQ. The CDR3 is made up of 12 amino acids. The V gene lost 1 base and the J gene lost 10 bases, with 11 bases spanning the gap. The DNA for the CDR3 is TGCGCCAGCAGCTTGTCAGGGCCGTTAGCTTTCTTT. Translated: CASSLSGPLAFF.

The V call is TRBV9, the J call TRBJ1-2; D is undetermined. The CDR3 totals 12 residues. In germline, CDR1 is SGDLS, CDR2 YYNGEE. The germline V and J ends were trimmed by 3 bases and 5 bases, with 8 bases remaining between them. Written as DNA, the CDR3 is TGTGCCAGCAGCGGATCGATGTATGGCTACACCTTC. Amino acids: CASSGSMYGYTF.

The chain couples TRBV3-1 (or the pseudogene TRBV3-2) to TRBJ1-4; no clear D gene. CDR3 length: 13 residues. With 4 bases removed from V and 8 bases from J, the gap between germline ends came to 11 bases. Germline V lookup: CDR1 LGHDT, CDR2 YNNKEL (reference sequence). This CDR3 reads CASSPRAEEKLFF. The DNA for the CDR3 is TGTGCCAGCAGCCCTCGGGCCGAGGAAAAACTGTTTTTT.

The chain combines TRBV4-1 with TRBJ1-1; D gene uncertain. Trimming left V 1 base short and J 3 bases short, with 15 bases between. Germline CDR1 and CDR2: MGHRA and YSYEKL. This CDR3 is 16 amino acids long. CDR3 in amino acids: CASSQGPLYRDTEAFF. The CDR3 DNA reads as TGCGCCAGCAGCCAAGGTCCTCTGTACCGGGACACTGAAGCTTTCTTT.

This sequence joins TRBV20-1 and TRBJ2-7; D possibly uses TRBD1 or TRBD2 (5 bases each). This CDR3 has 11 amino acids. Germline assignment: CDR1 DFQATT and CDR2 SNEGSKA (reference sequence). V was cut by 7 bases and J by 6 bases, with 13 bases left in between. The CDR3 spells CSGTPGGEQYF. For the CDR3, the DNA is TGCAGTGGGACCCCTGGGGGCGAGCAGTACTTC.